This passage covers 17 T cell receptor beta chains from one sample sequenced in a study of beta chain features in type 1 diabetes. The study reverse transcribed the entire isolated RNA, so it sequenced expressed TCRB transcripts. The data were produced by immunoSEQ multiplex PCR, yet TCRdb's version contains in-frame clones alone and is incomplete. The sample records roughly 350,000 clones, approximately 11% being singletons. Sequencing was carried out using naive CD4+ T cells from blood. All receptors come from a woman between 25 and 40 years old in good health.

This clone was observed a handful of times. This chain joins TRBV29-1 and TRBJ2-7, with 7 bases matching TRBD2. This CDR3 has 13 amino acids. From germline, CDR1 is SQVTM and CDR2 ANQGSEA. Unmatched junction bases numbered 9, after V lost 5 bases and J lost 5 bases. CDR3 sequence reads: CSVSLTSADEQYF. CDR3 bases: TGCAGCGTTTCCTTAACTAGCGCCGACGAGCAGTACTTC.

This clone was seen a handful of times. The rearrangement joins TRBV9 to TRBJ2-7; D is ambiguous. The CDR3 totals 14 residues. V shed 0 bases and J shed 6 bases, with 13 bases lying between them. Germline V gene sequence: CDR1 SGDLS, CDR2 YYNGEE. The CDR3 region has the DNA TGTGCCAGCAGCGTAGTCCACGGGTCGTCCGAGCAGTACTTC. Its protein is CASSVVHGSSEQYF. The whole variable domain, filled in from reference TRBV9 and TRBJ2-7, reads DSGVTQTPKHLITATGQRVTLRCSPRSGDLSVYWYQQSLDQGLQFLIQYYNGEERAKGNILERFSAQQFPDLHSELNLSSLELGDSALYFCASSVVHGSSEQYFGPGTRLTVT.

This clone showed up just a few times. The V and J genes are TRBV5-6 and TRBJ2-7; TRBD2 aligns across 11 bases. V lost 4 bases to trimming and J lost 4 bases; unmatched junction nucleotides: 4. The CDR3 sequence is 14 residues long. Germline V gene sequence: CDR1 SGHDT, CDR2 YYEEEE. The DNA for the CDR3 is TGTGCCAGCAGCCCGGGACTAGCGGATTACGAGCAGTACTTC. Its protein is CASSPGLADYEQYF.

This clone was seen a few times. The CDR3 region has the DNA TGCGCCAGCAGCTTAACTAGCGGGAGTGGAGAGACCCAGTACTTC. This encodes CASSLTSGSGETQYF. The rearrangement joins TRBV5-1 to TRBJ2-5; 11 bases match TRBD2. Germline V lookup: CDR1 SGHRS, CDR2 YFSETQ. V lost 2 bases to trimming and J lost 4 bases; unmatched junction nucleotides: 4. CDR3 size: 15 residues. Together with reference TRBV5-1 and TRBJ2-5, the CDR3 gives the full variable domain: KAGVTQTPRYLIKTRGQQVTLSCSPISGHRSVSWYQQTPGQGLQFLFEYFSETQRNKGNFPGRFSGRQFSNSRSEMNVSTLELGDSALYLCASSLTSGSGETQYFGPGTRLLVL.

This clone came up a few times. The chain joins TRBV7-2 to TRBJ2-1; TRBD2 might be the D (7 bases). CDR3 length equals 13 residues. Deletions cut 7 bases from V and 4 bases from J, with 11 bases between. Germline V gene sequence: CDR1 SGHTA, CDR2 FQGNSA. The CDR3 region is CASNRGAYNEQFF. In DNA, the CDR3 is TGTGCCAGCAACCGGGGGGCGTACAATGAGCAGTTCTTC.

This rearrangement joins TRBV4-2 to TRBJ2-3; 8 bases align to TRBD2. This CDR3 is built from 20 residues. The J segment lost 0 bases and the V segment lost 4 bases, leaving 18 bases of the junction unmatched. Germline V lookup: CDR1 LGHNA, CDR2 YNFKEQ. The CDR3 DNA follows: TGTGCCAGCAGCCCACTGGGTCCGGGAGGGAACGCTGCTAGCACAGATACGCAGTATTTT. This codes for CASSPLGPGGNAASTDTQYF.

This chain's CDR3 is CASSLDGGGQPQHF. CDR3 sequence (DNA): TGCGCCAGCAGCTTGGACGGCGGGGGTCAGCCCCAGCATTTT. The V gene is TRBV5-1, the J gene TRBJ1-5, with a weak D call TRBD1 (5 bases). Trimming took off 0 bases at V and 6 bases at J, with 10 bases between the two ends. Germline V gene data show CDR1 as SGHRS and CDR2 as YFSETQ. This CDR3 has 14 amino acids.

This clone was counted between two and nine times. The chain's CDR3 is CAWSGYSTGTEGYTF. CDR3 nucleotides: TGTGCCTGGAGTGGATACTCGACAGGGACAGAGGGCTACACCTTC. The rearrangement links TRBV30 to TRBJ1-2; 7 bases agree with TRBD1. CDR1 is GTSNPN and CDR2 is SVGIG in the germline V gene (reference sequence). This CDR3 has 15 residues. Unmatched junction bases numbered 13, after V lost 1 base and J lost 8 bases.

The CDR3 DNA is TGTGCCAGCACCCGACAGGGTCGGCAAGAGACCCAGTACTTC. Residues: CASTRQGRQETQYF. V gene TRBV6-5 combines with J gene TRBJ2-5, with TRBD1 matching 7 bases. The CDR3 contains 14 residues. J gave up 2 bases and V 7 bases, and 7 bases lay outside the gene matches. The germline CDR1 and CDR2 sequences are MNHEY and SVGAGI.

The chain has TRBV29-1 and TRBJ2-5, with TRBD2 identical over 9 bases. CDR1 SQVTM and CDR2 ANQGSEA come from the germline V gene. With 0 bases clipped from V and 5 bases from J, the junction kept 13 bases outside the gene matches. This CDR3 is 17 amino acids long. The CDR3 sequence: CSVEDRTSANTRETQYF. CDR3 coding DNA: TGCAGCGTTGAAGACCGGACTAGCGCTAACACCAGGGAGACCCAGTACTTC.

J is TRBJ2-1 and V is TRBV4-2; maybe TRBD2 (6 bases). This CDR3 spans 15 amino acids. V was shortened by 5 bases and J by 9 bases, with 20 bases between the two germline ends. Germline CDR1 and CDR2: LGHNA and YNFKEQ. CDR3 in amino acids: CASSYLPPGVGEQFF. CDR3 coding DNA: TGTGCCAGCAGCTACTTACCCCCGGGAGTCGGTGAGCAGTTCTTC.

Comments on this clone: Within the sample, other DNA sequences also encode this same CDR3. The V and J genes are TRBV7-2 and TRBJ2-7, with TRBD1 matching over 7 bases. The V gene's germline CDR1 is SGHTA and CDR2 FQGNSA. The CDR3 length is 14 residues. Trimming removed 1 base from V and 3 bases from J; junction bases left unmatched: 3. The chain's CDR3 is CASSLGGQIYEQYF. The CDR3 coding sequence is TGTGCCAGCAGCTTAGGGGGACAGATCTACGAGCAGTACTTC.

There are a few counts of this clone. Its ends do not fully match the called genes, so a read error is possible. The genes are TRBV28 and TRBJ1-1; 10 bases match TRBD1. The CDR3 is made up of 13 amino acids. From germline, CDR1 is MDHEN and CDR2 SYDVKM. The CDR3 bases are TGTGCCAGCAGTTTATACTTGGACAGGGGGTTTCTCTTT. It encodes CASSLYLDRGFLF.

This clone was seen a handful of times. The CDR3 here is CASSPQGDEQFF. As DNA, the CDR3 is TGTGCCAGCAGTCCACAGGGGGATGAGCAGTTCTTC. V usage is TRBV7-3 and J usage is TRBJ2-1; 8 bases map to TRBD1. Per germline, CDR1 SGHTA and CDR2 FQGTGA. After removal of 6 bases from V and 8 bases from J, the junction contained 3 bases not matched to a gene. This CDR3 has 12 residues.

The J gene is TRBJ1-5, the V gene TRBV27, with D maybe TRBD1 (6 bases). Germline V gene data show CDR1 as MNHEY and CDR2 as SMNVEV (reference sequence). The CDR3 is made up of 14 amino acids. V shed 4 bases and J shed 5 bases, with 12 bases lying between them. The CDR3 nucleotides are TGTGCCAGCAGTTCCCGACAGGACTATCAGCCCCAGCATTTT. Its protein product is CASSSRQDYQPQHF.

The rearrangement links TRBV6-5 to TRBJ2-7; 7 bases fit TRBD1. The CDR3 consists of 14 residues. Trimming at V came to 5 bases and at J to 4 bases, leaving 8 bases not matched to a gene. The germline gives CDR1 MNHEY, CDR2 SVGAGI. The chain's CDR3 is CASSRDRAPYEQYF. CDR3 DNA sequence: TGTGCCAGCAGTCGAGACAGGGCCCCTTACGAGCAGTACTTC.

The genes are TRBV4-3 and TRBJ2-7; 8 nucleotides line up with TRBD2. CDR3 size: 15 residues. Trimming cost V 4 bases and J 2 bases; bases outside gene matches: 7. The germline V gene has CDR1 LGHNA and CDR2 YSLEER. Here the CDR3 DNA reads TGCGCCAGCAGCCTCAAAGCGGGAGAGGCCTACGAGCAGTACTTC. Translated, it gives CASSLKAGEAYEQYF.